These 28 T cell receptor beta chains were all obtained from the same sample, sequenced in a study of regulatory T cells in long-lasting Graves disease (dated by TCRdb to the early 2020s). The time point label corresponds to: newly diagnosed GD, antithyroid drugs for less than 3 months. For both TCR sequencing and RNA sequencing, RNA was extracted from PBMCs using TRIzol. Preparation of the library involved multiplex PCR. Sequenced on an Illumina HiSeq 4000. iRepertoire HTBI primers and Arm-PCR amplification of CDR3 regions were used to construct TCR beta libraries. The raw public reads went through TCRdb reprocessing: fastp at Q25, MiXCR clone calling, in-frame beta chains kept. For every CDR3 protein sequence, its rows merge into one entry that carries the most common genes and DNA. Counted in this sample were about 620,000 distinct CDR3 sequences; roughly 15% of them appeared once. 15% to 20% of the sample goes to the ten largest clones.

The data were also submitted as part of a second study, on T cells in Graves' hyperthyroidism and ophthalmopathy.

The starting material was peripheral blood mononuclear cells (PBMCs), obtained at new diagnosis, from a patient treated with antithyroid drugs. The receptors derive from a woman aged 30 to 39 with Graves disease. Donor details come from another sample of the same person, matched by shared clones.

The chain carries TRBV18 and TRBJ1-1; D unclear. Trimming removed 9 bases at V and 5 bases at J, with 19 bases between. CDR1 and CDR2 (germline): KGHSH, LQKENI. CDR3 length: 14 amino acids. CDR3 in amino acids: CASGERVGGTEAFF. The CDR3 DNA is TGTGCCAGTGGAGAGCGGGTCGGAGGGACTGAAGCTTTCTTT.

This clonotype was seen ten or more times. The DNA for the CDR3 is TGTGCCAGCAGTGAACGACAGGGAGGTCTGTCTGAAGCTTTCTTT. Its protein product is CASSERQGGLSEAFF. The chain employs TRBV25-1 and TRBJ1-1, with 7 bases fitting TRBD1. Germline trimming cut 2 bases from V and 6 bases from J; bases unmatched to any gene: 9. The CDR3 length is 15 residues. Germline V gene lookup returns CDR1 MGHDK and CDR2 SYGVNS.

Many counts were recorded for this clonotype. The chain couples TRBV28 to TRBJ1-5; 8 bases map to TRBD1. With 5 bases clipped from V and 2 bases from J, the junction kept 8 bases outside the gene matches. Looked up from germline, CDR1 is MDHEN and CDR2 is SYDVKM. The CDR3 sequence is 16 residues long. The CDR3 DNA is TGTGCCAGCAGTCCATGGACAGGGTCGGGCAATCAGCCCCAGCATTTT. This encodes CASSPWTGSGNQPQHF.

The chain has TRBV29-1 and TRBJ2-1; the D call may be TRBD1 or TRBD2 (5 bases each). Trimming took off 3 bases at V and 14 bases at J, with 32 bases between the two ends. This CDR3 spans 17 amino acids. Germline V CDR1 and CDR2: SQVTM, ANQGSEA. In DNA form, the CDR3 reads TGCAGCGTTGAGCCCATGAATCGTAGGTCGGGACGACAGAGGAAGTTCTTC. It specifies CSVEPMNRRSGRQRKFF.

To note about this clonotype: The junction does not match germline at one end; this may be a read error. This CDR3 reads CSARALRGLDLNNEQFF. The CDR3 DNA sequence: TGCAGTGCCAGAGCCCTCAGGGGACTGGATTTAAACAATGAGCAGTTCTTC. This chain links TRBV20-1 with TRBJ2-1, with D possibly being TRBD1 or TRBD2 (6 bases each). Germline loops: CDR1 DFQATT, CDR2 SNEGSKA (reference sequence). The CDR3 covers 17 residues.

At least ten counts were recorded for this clonotype. V is TRBV11-2 and J is TRBJ2-1; D not certain. The ends were cut back, 3 bases at V and 4 bases at J, with 10 bases in the middle. The germline V gene has CDR1 SGHAT and CDR2 FQNNGV. CDR3 length equals 14 residues. For the CDR3, the DNA is TGTGCCAGCAGCTTCTCACCAAAGTACAATGAGCAGTTCTTC. Translating it yields CASSFSPKYNEQFF.

This clonotype was picked up many times. In DNA, the CDR3 is TGTGCCAGCAGTAGGACAGAGGCGAACACCGGGGAGCTGTTTTTT. Protein sequence: CASSRTEANTGELFF. The gene calls are TRBV6-1 and TRBJ2-2; maybe TRBD1 (6 bases). The CDR3 spans 15 residues. Germline CDR1 is MNHNS and CDR2 is SASEGT. The V end lost 5 bases, the J end lost 0 bases, and 10 bases lay between the germline ends.

A few counts support this clonotype. The chain couples TRBV3-1 to TRBJ2-2; D is undetermined. The CDR3 runs to 14 residues. V gave up 4 bases and J gave up 7 bases, with 13 bases separating them. CDR1 is LGHDT and CDR2 is YNNKEL in the germline V gene (reference sequence). Written as DNA, the CDR3 is TGTGCCAGCAGCCTCATTGGGATCAGCGGGGAGCTGTTTTTT. It is translated as CASSLIGISGELFF.

The chain has TRBV28 and TRBJ2-3; tentative D call: TRBD2 (6 bases). This CDR3 contains 17 residues. The germline gives CDR1 MDHEN, CDR2 SYDVKM. With 5 bases removed from V and 2 bases from J, the gap between germline ends came to 20 bases. This CDR3 is CASSPGRLGMNTDTQYF. For the CDR3, the DNA is TGTGCCAGCAGTCCCGGTCGACTAGGGATGAACACAGATACGCAGTATTTT.

This clonotype was counted ten times or more. This chain uses TRBV28 with TRBJ1-1; D unclear. From germline, CDR1 is MDHEN and CDR2 SYDVKM. The CDR3 is 12 amino acids. Deletions cut 4 bases from V and 7 bases from J, with 10 bases between. The CDR3 DNA sequence: TGTGCCAGCAGTTATGTCCTCAGTGAAGCTTTCTTT. Translating it yields CASSYVLSEAFF.

This clonotype occurred a few times. The chain carries TRBV20-1 and TRBJ1-1; D is uncertain. CDR1 and CDR2 (germline): DFQATT, SNEGSKA (reference sequence). The V end lost 5 bases, the J end lost 1 base, and 8 bases lay between the germline ends. The CDR3 spans 12 residues. CDR3 sequence: CSALSPNTEAFF. In nucleotides, the CDR3 is TGCAGTGCTTTGAGCCCGAACACTGAAGCTTTCTTT.

In its sample, this clonotype was seen many times. The chain links TRBV27 to TRBJ1-5; TRBD1 matches 9 bases. V shed 5 bases and J 4 bases; nucleotides not matched to a gene: 15. The length of the CDR3 is 18 residues. Germline lookup yields CDR1 MNHEY and CDR2 SMNVEV (reference sequence). This chain's CDR3 is CASSPIYRGRAWNQPQHF. The CDR3 DNA is TGTGCCAGCAGTCCGATATACAGGGGGCGGGCATGGAATCAGCCCCAGCATTTT.

This clonotype was counted at least ten times. The chain carries TRBV30 and TRBJ2-2; D perhaps matches TRBD2 (5 bases). CDR1 and CDR2 from the germline V gene are GTSNPN and SVGIG (reference sequence). The CDR3 is 14 amino acids. V lost 3 bases and J lost 3, with 11 bases in between. This CDR3 is CAWRWESDTGELFF. Written as DNA, the CDR3 is TGTGCCTGGAGATGGGAGTCGGACACCGGGGAGCTGTTTTTT.

About this clonotype: A much more abundant neighbour one base away suggests this may be a read error. This chain joins TRBV28 and TRBJ2-7; 7 bases match TRBD1. Germline lookup yields CDR1 MDHEN and CDR2 SYDVKM. V lost 10 bases and J lost 4; bases outside the gene matches: 19. This CDR3 spans 16 amino acids. In DNA form, the CDR3 reads TGTGCCAACAGCTCCGGACAGGCCAGCCCTTTTTACGAGCAGTACTTC. It yields the protein CANSSGQASPFYEQYF.

The chain employs TRBV3-1 and TRBJ1-5; 9 bases match TRBD1. Per the germline V gene, CDR1 is LGHDT and CDR2 is YNNKEL (reference sequence). This CDR3 comprises 16 residues. J lost 7 bases, V lost 6 bases, and 13 bases had no gene match. The CDR3 DNA is TGTGCCAGCAGTCAGTGGGGACAGGGTCTTTCGCAGCCCCAGCATTTT. This encodes CASSQWGQGLSQPQHF.

This clonotype was recorded a few times. The chain joins TRBV4-1 to TRBJ1-5; D remains unclear. The CDR3 length is 14 residues. V gave up 5 bases and J gave up 2 bases, with 10 bases separating them. In germline, CDR1 is MGHRA, CDR2 YSYEKL. CDR3 nucleotides: TGCGCCAGCAGCAATCCGACTCGCAATCAGCCCCAGCATTTT. Protein sequence: CASSNPTRNQPQHF.

The chain is built from TRBV27 and TRBJ2-7; the D is unclear. This CDR3 spans 13 amino acids. Trimming removed 4 bases from V and 4 bases from J, with 11 bases in between. Germline V gene lookup returns CDR1 MNHEY and CDR2 SMNVEV (reference sequence). CDR3 in amino acids: CASSSTRGYEQYF. In nucleotides, the CDR3 is TGTGCCAGCAGTTCCACCCGAGGATACGAGCAGTACTTC.

This clonotype was seen only a few times. The V and J genes are TRBV5-1 and TRBJ2-3, with a weak D call TRBD2 (6 bases). The CDR3 length is 14 residues. The ends were cut back, 3 bases at V and 2 bases at J, with 10 bases in the middle. Germline CDR1 and CDR2: SGHRS and YFSETQ. CDR3 DNA: TGCGCCAGCAGCTGGGGGGATTCCACAGATACGCAGTATTTT. Amino acid sequence: CASSWGDSTDTQYF.

Comments on this clonotype: Since a much larger clone is just one base distant, this may be a read error. The chain combines TRBV28 with TRBJ2-1; D unclear. The germline V gene encodes CDR1 MDHEN and CDR2 SYDVKM. The CDR3 has 14 residues. The CDR3 DNA reads as TGTGCCAGTCGAGTACGTGGCTCCTACATTGAGCAGTTCTTC. Encoded protein: CASRVRGSYIEQFF. The variable domain in full, completed from reference TRBV28 and TRBJ2-1, reads DVKVTQSSRYLVKRTGEKVFLECVQDMDHENMFWYRQDPGLGLRLIYFSYDVKMKEKGDIPEGYSVSREKKERFSLILESASTNQTSMYLCASRVRGSYIEQFFGPGTRLTVL.

The V call is TRBV7-8, the J call TRBJ1-5; D is unresolved. In germline, CDR1 is SGHVS, CDR2 FQNEAQ. CDR3 size: 16 residues. V shed 0 bases and J shed 3 bases, with 12 bases lying between them. This CDR3 reads CASSLAGWQYNQPQHF. The CDR3 nucleotides are TGTGCCAGCAGCTTAGCGGGCTGGCAGTACAATCAGCCCCAGCATTTT.

This clonotype was counted only a few times. V gene TRBV7-8 combines with J gene TRBJ2-2, with D perhaps TRBD1 (6 bases). The CDR3 is made up of 19 amino acids. Trimming cost V 3 bases and J 3 bases, with 23 bases left between them. Per the germline V gene, CDR1 is SGHVS and CDR2 is FQNEAQ. CDR3 nucleotide sequence: TGTGCCAGCAGCTTGCCAGGGGAATCGATAGCAGCTTACACCGGGGAGCTGTTTTTT. This sequence encodes CASSLPGESIAAYTGELFF.

This clonotype was picked up many times. The rearrangement links TRBV7-9 to TRBJ2-1, with 7 bases aligning to TRBD2. Germline V gives CDR1 SEHNR, CDR2 FQNEAQ (reference sequence). V dropped 5 bases and J dropped 3; count of bases not matched to a gene: 7. This CDR3 is built from 15 residues. The CDR3 nucleotides are TGTGCCAGCAGCCCCATGGGGGGGAGCTACAATGAGCAGTTCTTC. This translates into CASSPMGGSYNEQFF.

This clonotype was counted a few times. The V call is TRBV2, the J call TRBJ1-4; D may be TRBD1 (5 bases). There are 14 residues in the CDR3. Trimming left V 9 bases short and J 4 bases short, with 15 bases between. Germline V CDR1 and CDR2: SNHLY, FYNNEI. In DNA form, the CDR3 reads TGTGCCAGGCGGGGTGGACAAAGTAATGAAAAACTGTTTTTT. This gives the protein CARRGGQSNEKLFF.

This clonotype showed up many times. V usage is TRBV7-2 and J usage is TRBJ2-7; 8 bases fit TRBD2. CDR1 and CDR2 from the germline V gene are SGHTA and FQGNSA. This CDR3 has 15 amino acids. With 2 bases clipped from V and 2 bases from J, the junction kept 5 bases outside the gene matches. The CDR3 is CASSLKRESPYEQYF. The CDR3 DNA is TGTGCCAGCAGCTTAAAGCGGGAGTCCCCCTACGAGCAGTACTTC.

There are many counts of this clonotype. This chain connects TRBV10-3 to TRBJ2-7, with 8 bases identical to TRBD1. This CDR3 has 17 residues. Germline-derived CDR1 and CDR2 are ENHRY and SYGVKD. After removal of 6 bases from V and 1 base from J, the junction contained 14 bases not matched to a gene. The CDR3 loop reads CAISPDARQGRSYEQYF. The CDR3 bases are TGTGCCATCAGCCCCGACGCCCGACAGGGGCGATCCTACGAGCAGTACTTC.

J is TRBJ2-5 and V is TRBV9; D is unresolved. Germline assignment: CDR1 SGDLS and CDR2 YYNGEE. V lost 0 bases to trimming and J lost 5 bases, with 8 bases between them. The CDR3 spans 13 residues. As DNA, the CDR3 is TGTGCCAGCAGCGTAGGCAAGACTGAGACCCAGTACTTC. Translating gives CASSVGKTETQYF.

This clonotype was counted a few times. This sequence joins TRBV30 and TRBJ1-3, with D unresolved. The CDR3 extends over 14 amino acids. V lost 4 bases to trimming and J lost 4 bases, with 14 bases between them. Germline CDR1 reads GTSNPN; CDR2 reads SVGIG (reference sequence). The CDR3 is CAWTRTVVGNTIYF. The DNA of the CDR3 is TGTGCCTGGACCAGGACGGTGGTGGGAAACACCATATATTTT.

This clonotype was seen at least ten times. V gene TRBV5-1 combines with J gene TRBJ2-7, with D maybe TRBD2 (6 bases). Trimming stripped 5 bases from V and 2 bases from J, with 20 bases between. The length of the CDR3 is 16 residues. Germline V gene lookup returns CDR1 SGHRS and CDR2 YFSETQ. CDR3: CASRLVEGSYAYEQYF. The CDR3, as DNA: TGCGCCAGCAGACTCGTGGAGGGGAGTTACGCCTACGAGCAGTACTTC.